In this sample, the clone carrying this T cell receptor beta chain turned up a few times. The V and J ends lost 4 bases and 8 bases respectively, with 18 bases between them. This CDR3 is built from 15 residues. Germline loops: CDR1 LGHDT, CDR2 YNNKEL (reference sequence). This specimen comes from a study of blood T cells in healthy people across ages. Combining a sample-barcoded 5' primer with a J-beta primer mix, a second PCR ran for about 6 to 11 cycles. Tags on each cDNA molecule came from a template-switch adaptor with 12 random nucleotides. TCRdb re-called the 5' RACE reads with MiXCR, one entry per CDR3 protein. The sample carries roughly 800,000 distinct CDR3 sequences, 58% recorded once.

The gene calls are TRBV3-1 and TRBJ2-1; perhaps TRBD2 as D (5 bases). The TCR comes from a young man in good health. Sequences were obtained from blood. DNA for the CDR3: TGTGCCAGCAGCCCGATGGACTCCCGTAGTCATGAGCAGTTCTTC. This encodes CASSPMDSRSHEQFF.